In this sample, the clone carrying this T cell receptor (beta chain) turned up a few times. The authors ran a second PCR of 7 to 11 cycles using a sample-barcoded 5' primer and a J-beta primer mix. TCRdb reanalysed the 5' RACE reads using MiXCR and keeps one entry per CDR3 protein. The sample has approximately 770,000 distinct CDR3 sequences, 55% to 75% seen once. These data come from a study of blood T cells in healthy people across ages. About the research overall: About one barcoded beta molecule per two T cells was the capture yield of template switching.

The CDR3 has 13 amino acids. Germline assignment: CDR1 DFQATT and CDR2 SNEGSKA (reference sequence). V was pared by 3 bases and J by 1 base, with 10 bases between. Peripheral blood, roughly 9.3 milliliters per donor, was collected. Each sample had at least 6 million PBMCs isolated. Per sample, extraction of total RNA gave at least 5.5 micrograms in every case. The material sequenced was blood. This receptor was identified in a man aged 25 to 45 in good health. The chain is built from TRBV20-1 and TRBJ2-7, with D possibly TRBD2 on 6 matching bases. Here the CDR3 DNA reads TGCAGTGCTAGTAGGGACTCGTCCTACGAGCAGTACTTC. It is translated as CSASRDSSYEQYF.